This T cell receptor (beta chain) was captured by sequencing in a study of beta chain features in type 1 diabetes. Sorted CD4+ subsets: naive, central memory, regulatory, stem cell-like memory (CD45RO/CCR7/CD25/CD127/CD95/CD27 panel). Study findings and constraints: Diminished insertions and augmented deletions at VDJ junctions characterized type 1 diabetes patients. In every one of the four CD4+ subsets, TCRB CDR3s were moderately but significantly shorter in Type 1 diabetes patients. Whatever favoring of shorter templates PCR might show would apply equally to patients and controls.

This clone appeared a few times. The target antigen is unknown. Sequencing targeted expressed TCRB transcripts, as all isolated RNA had been reverse transcribed. The method was immunoSEQ multiplex PCR; TCRdb's version includes in-frame clones alone and lacks a portion of them. The sample records 150,000 or so clones, approximately 10% being singletons. Sequenced: central memory CD4+ T cells from blood. The sequence derives from a middle-aged woman in good health.

CDR3 protein: CASSIQGTEQYF. Written as DNA, the CDR3 is TGTGCCAGTAGTATTCAGGGGACGGAGCAGTACTTC. The chain has TRBV19 and TRBJ2-7; D is possibly TRBD1 (6 bases). The CDR3 runs 12 residues. Trimming removed 3 bases from V and 7 bases from J, with 10 bases in between. Looked up from germline, CDR1 is LNHDA and CDR2 is SQIVND (reference sequence).